Described below is a single TCR beta chain sequence and its context. This clone was seen a handful of times. No cognate antigen has been identified for it. Base-call qualities are not available, and no considerably larger clone is one nucleotide away. Library preparation used the immunoSEQ multiplex PCR assay. For the multiplex PCR, a mixture combining 60 forward primers for TCR Vbeta segments and 13 reverse primers for TCR Jbeta segments was used. A multiplex PCR assay on genomic DNA amplified the CDR3 region of rearranged TCR beta genes. The amplified TCR beta libraries were sequenced on the Illumina HiSeq System as 87-base-pair reads. As for the original processing: Across the 700 or so repertoires, a later analysis counted some 80 million unique TCR beta chains, roughly 11 million of which were shared by at least two donors. Raw reads were error-corrected and collapsed into unique sequences with a nearest-neighbor algorithm that merged closely related sequences to remove PCR and sequencing errors. CDR3 sequences were aligned to IMGT reference sequences to assign V, D and J gene segments. Each retained sequence needed at least a six-nucleotide match to both a V gene segment and a J gene segment. A rearrangement counted as productive if the CDR3 had no stop codons and remained in frame with V and J, and every other rearrangement counted as non-productive. CDR3 was defined according to IMGT convention as the region running from the second conserved V-encoded cysteine to the conserved J-encoded phenylalanine. In an earlier analysis of more than 550 of the donors, sequences lacking an unambiguous match to a single V gene segment were excluded. An earlier analysis of 500 to 700 of the donors classified V segments as functional when productive rearrangements were above 56.7% and as segregating when the standard deviation between donors was above 5%. A statistical classification framework was built for diagnosing cytomegalovirus status from the catalog of TCR beta chain sequences. In a later analysis, V and J genes were assigned by comparing TCR nucleotide sequences against IMGT/GENE-DB human TR gene sequences. The TCRdist pipeline was used in a later analysis to assign CDR3 sequences and most-parsimonious VDJ recombination scenarios. In a later analysis, each TCR beta chain was defined by its CDR3 amino acid sequence together with its V-gene family, and reads lacking a unique V-gene family were excluded. To address suspected cross-contamination and a sequencing artifact, a later analysis removed a few hundred highly shared, low-generation-probability nucleotide sequences. In a later analysis, a clonal expansion index for each public chain was calculated from normalized within-repertoire ranks of inferred template counts. In a later analysis, generation probabilities were computed with a VDJ recombination model fitted to out-of-frame rearrangements, and the resulting probabilities were checked against IGoR. Hypergeometric tests were used in a later analysis to score TCR-TCR, TCR-HLA and TCR-CMV co-occurrence, with a repertoire-size bias correction applied to the TCR pairs. A later analysis estimated false discovery rates by permuting HLA or CMV assignments 20 times. In a later analysis, co-occurring TCRs were grouped using DBSCAN, and TCRdist sequence similarity was added for clustering within HLA-allele-positive subsets. For co-occurrence clustering, repertoires with fewer than 30,000 or more than 120,000 public chains were excluded, along with roughly five repertoires with anomalous nucleotide sharing. This is the immuneACCESS table as TCRdb keeps it, with only in-frame sequences that have V and J called. A part of the clones is gone; compared with another copy, unresolved V genes explain less than half, and the rest is unexplained. V, J and clone size are taken as reported in that table, and D and trimming were inferred from the DNA itself. The sample table holds 60,000 or so clones, of which about 72% were seen once. The biggest ten clones account for approximately 23% of the sample.

The cohort comprised 710 or so healthy bone marrow donors. At the time of sampling, every cohort member was nominally healthy, though immune exposures that went unrecorded were likely present. The donor tested CMV seropositive and was one of the 289 seropositive cohort members. A peripheral blood sample was collected from each donor, and TCR beta sequencing was performed on peripheral blood mononuclear cells. The Qiagen DNeasy Blood Extraction Kit was used to extract genomic DNA from the blood cell samples. The CDR3 contains 15 residues, cysteine and phenylalanine counted. Only CDR3 DNA is held: 45 bases, read in frame from base 1. Via the germline V gene, CDR1 is MNHNS and CDR2 SASEGT. Trimming accounts for 0 bases at V and 7 bases at J, while the number of junction bases matched to no gene is 2. The data originate from a study of cytomegalovirus exposure and HLA in healthy donors (dated by TCRdb to 2017 to 2019). At the level of the whole study: In an earlier analysis of approximately 500 of the donors, 250 to 350 Gb of sequence data and 120 million or so unique TCR beta sequences from approximately 180 million T cells were reported. Roughly 290 gigabases of sequencing data and approximately 91 million unique TCR sequences made up an early release that covered roughly 670 HLA-typed donors. The genetic ancestry cluster associated with self-reported Caucasian donors included around 76% of the 350 to 500 genotyped donors. The study aimed to test whether signatures of past pathogen exposure could be identified by cataloging public T cell receptors. The study profiled the T cell repertoires of under 700 subjects by immunosequencing and related them to cytomegalovirus serostatus. Along with the roughly 670-subject first cohort, a separate validation cohort of over a hundred different subjects was used. The study combined high-throughput TCR immunosequencing, statistical association of individual TCRs with disease status, and machine learning to predict cytomegalovirus infection status. A later analysis re-analyzed previously published TCR beta repertoires from 666 donors and added high-resolution HLA genotyping to study TCR occurrence patterns. Rather than using new phenotypic data, the later analysis identified candidate immune exposures from TCR beta sequences and from how often those sequences occurred across donors. An earlier analysis of around 580 of the donors used high-throughput TCR beta sequencing to judge whether each TCR beta V gene segment behaved as functional or pseudogenic. Donor age, sex, ethnicity and CMV serostatus were compiled alongside the repertoire data. A later genetic analysis used genome-wide SNP genotypes for about 60% of the roughly 700 donors, treating that subset as a discovery cohort. All discovery cohort repertoires had been generated using a single sequencing platform. HLA typing covered class I and class II loci at four-digit resolution. Typing coverage differed by locus: A, B, C, DRB1 and DQB1 were typed in roughly 620-630 donors, DQA1 in around 500, DPA1 in roughly 590, and DPB1 in 472. Five DR-DQ haplotypes were handled as single units for association and clustering because linkage in the cohort was strong. Among almost 400 genotyped donors of the cohort, an average of around 240,000 unique TCR beta nucleotide sequences were sequenced per donor, about a sixth of them non-productive.

The study at large found these results: Correlated functional status among segregating V segments might be attributable to linkage disequilibrium, but an unknown experimental factor could not be ruled out. In a later genetic analysis, fewer N-insertions in productive TCRs were reported among donors in an Asian-associated ancestry cluster than the approximately 630-donor mean. It was suggested by the authors that the approach could potentially be generalized to other disease states and immunological phenotypes. A further reported finding was that TCR beta sequences accurately predicted the HLA-A and HLA-B alleles for most subjects in the first cohort. A later analysis reported that several top co-occurrence clusters appeared linked to parvovirus B19, influenza, CMV and Epstein-Barr virus. Broadly in line with IMGT annotations, most TCR beta V segments showed up in productive rearrangements about 87% or about 30% of the time in an earlier analysis of around 550 of the donors. Some IMGT-functional V segments, including TRBV6-2 and TRBV6-3, could not be distinguished by the 87-base-pair reads and were therefore excluded. In this cohort, only TCR beta chains were sequenced, and detectable features were limited by the absence of alpha or paired-chain data. A later analysis found that TCR association rates varied across HLA loci, with DRB1 alleles showing the most associated TCRs and HLA-C alleles the fewest. About 17 rarely observed V segments, including chromosome 9 orphons, were excluded from the earlier analysis of some 590 of the donors because counts were too low. For the cohort, immune exposure information was limited to CMV serostatus. While some public TCRs were present in many individuals, most TCR sequences turned up only very rarely across donors. Most CMV-associated TCR beta chains appeared to be HLA-restricted in a later analysis, and the HLA associations seemed to be driven largely by CMV exposure. Because some donors lacked HLA typing at each locus, the association tests relied only on the typed subset. Compared with equally common non-associated chains, HLA-associated TCR beta chains in a later analysis were more clonally expanded and had lower generation probabilities. At a false discovery rate of 0.05, a later analysis linked some 17,000 TCR beta sequences to specific HLA alleles. Cytomegalovirus status was reported to be diagnosed by the classifier with high specificity and sensitivity in both the original and validation cohorts. In vitro tests confirmed that a few of the cytomegalovirus-associated TCR beta chains recognize cytomegalovirus antigens. Sequencing depth was assumed to be roughly uniform across donors in the presence/absence analyses, though that assumption may not hold. In the study, 164 TCR beta chains were listed as associated with cytomegalovirus. An association between a missense DCLRE1C variant and V-gene and J-gene trimming of TCR beta chains was found in a later genetic analysis and replicated in an independent cohort. When HLA alleles, especially DR and DQ, strongly co-occurred, TCR associations were difficult to assign to individual alleles. A group of highly shared sequence variants was considered likely to be a technical artifact of the sequencing pipeline.

Recombination connected TRBV6-1 to TRBJ1-6; a stretch of 8 junction bases matches TRBD1. Sequenced material: PBMCs. The receptor comes from a man in his fifties in good health and CMV-seropositive. The nucleotides read TGTGCCAGCAGTGAAGCGCCAGGGGGCAATTCACCCCTCCACTTT. It codes for CASSEAPGGNSPLHF.